These 12 T cell receptor beta chains were all obtained from the same sample, sequenced in a study of cytomegalovirus exposure and HLA in healthy donors. The PCR ran on 60 Vbeta and 13 Jbeta primers. Using immunoSEQ multiplex PCR, the repertoire was profiled, and TCRdb retains in-frame clones only, with some absent. This sample has some 170,000 clones, with 80% found just once. The sequenced sample was PBMCs. All receptors derive from a woman in her forties or fifties in good health and CMV-seronegative.

V usage is TRBV2 and J usage is TRBJ2-1, with TRBD2 identical over 12 bases. J was trimmed by 7 bases and V by 4 bases; bases with no gene match: 5. The CDR3 consists of 15 residues. The V gene's germline CDR1 is SNHLY and CDR2 FYNNEI. The CDR3 DNA follows: TGTGCCAGCAGTGCGCGACTAGCGGGAGAAAATGAGCAGTTCTTC. Protein product: CASSARLAGENEQFF.

This clone was detected only once. The chain carries TRBV2 and TRBJ2-7; 11 nucleotides align to TRBD2. Germline V lookup: CDR1 SNHLY, CDR2 FYNNEI. V dropped 7 bases and J dropped 7; count of bases not matched to a gene: 12. The CDR3 has 15 residues. CDR3 sequence reads: CASTKLAGDLLEQYF. In DNA form, the CDR3 reads TGTGCCAGCACCAAACTAGCGGGGGACCTTCTAGAGCAGTACTTC.

The chain uses TRBV4-3 and TRBJ2-1; weak D call: TRBD2 (5 bases). V was clipped by 4 bases and J by 6 bases, with 22 bases between them. From germline, CDR1 is LGHNA and CDR2 YSLEER. CDR3 length: 17 amino acids. CDR3 loop: CASSPRRPGTSRNEQFF. The DNA of the CDR3 is TGCGCCAGCAGCCCACGCCGTCCCGGCACTAGTCGCAATGAGCAGTTCTTC.

The chain joins TRBV7-2 to TRBJ2-7; TRBD1 matches at 8 bases. This CDR3 has 16 amino acids. The V segment lost 4 bases and the J segment 5 bases; nucleotides outside the gene matches: 13. CDR1 and CDR2 from the germline V gene are SGHTA and FQGNSA. The chain's CDR3 is CASSSRFGTGGHEQYF. The CDR3 DNA is TGTGCCAGCAGCTCTAGATTCGGGACAGGAGGTCACGAGCAGTACTTC.

The J gene is TRBJ1-1, the V gene TRBV2, with D perhaps matching TRBD1 (5 bases). Trimming pared 10 bases from V and 1 base from J, leaving 10 bases between. The germline V gene encodes CDR1 SNHLY and CDR2 FYNNEI. The length of the CDR3 is 12 residues. CDR3 in amino acids: CAIRGGNTEAFF. Here the CDR3 DNA reads TGTGCCATCCGGGGGGGGAACACTGAAGCTTTCTTT. Full variable domain (missing parts from reference TRBV2 and TRBJ1-1): EPEVTQTPSHQVTQMGQEVILRCVPISNHLYFYWYRQILGQKVEFLVSFYNNEISEKSEIFDDQFSVERPDGSNFTLKIRSTKLEDSAMYFCAIRGGNTEAFFGQGTRLTVV.

The chain couples TRBV7-2 to TRBJ2-5; 8 bases align to TRBD1. V gave up 5 bases and J gave up 5 bases; unmatched junction bases: 7. The germline gives CDR1 SGHTA, CDR2 FQGNSA. The CDR3 has 14 amino acids. The DNA for the CDR3 is TGTGCCAGCAGCCTTCCAGGGGGCGTGGAGACCCAGTACTTC. Protein: CASSLPGGVETQYF.

This sequence joins TRBV11-1 and TRBJ1-1; D is uncertain. The CDR3 contains 11 residues. Germline lookup yields CDR1 SGHAT and CDR2 FQDESV (reference sequence). V lost 8 bases to trimming and J lost 0 bases, with 4 bases between them. This CDR3 is CASGLNTEAFF. The CDR3 region has the DNA TGTGCCAGCGGCCTGAACACTGAAGCTTTCTTT.

This sequence joins TRBV29-1 and TRBJ1-5; TRBD1 might be the D (6 bases). The length of the CDR3 is 12 residues. Trimming removed 4 bases at V and 7 bases at J, with 11 bases between. In germline, CDR1 is SQVTM, CDR2 ANQGSEA. The CDR3 bases are TGCAGCGTTGGGTGGGGGCGGCAGCCCCAGCATTTT. This encodes CSVGWGRQPQHF.

Of note for this clone: The sample contains more than one DNA sequence encoding this CDR3. V gene TRBV5-4 combines with J gene TRBJ2-7; 10 bases are shared with TRBD1. V gave up 3 bases and J gave up 3 bases; unmatched junction bases: 6. Germline CDR1 reads SGHNT; CDR2 reads YYREEE (reference sequence). This CDR3 contains 15 residues. The CDR3 region has the DNA TGTGCCAGCAGCTCCGGACAGGGGGATCTCTACGAGCAGTACTTC. This translates into CASSSGQGDLYEQYF.

The J gene is TRBJ2-3, the V gene TRBV6-1, with 7 bases matching TRBD1. The CDR3 spans 13 residues. J lost 5 bases, V lost 1 base, and 0 bases had no gene match. Germline V gene lookup returns CDR1 MNHNS and CDR2 SASEGT. The DNA of the CDR3 is TGTGCCAGCAGTGAAGACAGGGGAGATACGCAGTATTTT. Amino acids: CASSEDRGDTQYF.

The chain combines TRBV5-1 with TRBJ1-5, with 7 positions matching TRBD1. The CDR3 is 14 amino acids. The J segment lost 7 bases and the V segment lost 4 bases, leaving 8 bases of the junction unmatched. Germline V gives CDR1 SGHRS, CDR2 YFSETQ. As DNA, the CDR3 is TGCGCCAGCAGCCCCGACAGGGCGGGACAGCCCCAGCATTTT. As protein: CASSPDRAGQPQHF.

This clone was seen only once. The rearrangement joins TRBV9 to TRBJ1-1; TRBD1 might be the D (5 bases). This CDR3 is built from 15 residues. The V and J ends lost 0 bases and 5 bases respectively, with 14 bases between them. Per germline, CDR1 SGDLS and CDR2 YYNGEE. This chain's CDR3 is CASSVDVRVGTEAFF. In DNA, the CDR3 is TGTGCCAGCAGCGTAGACGTCAGGGTGGGAACTGAAGCTTTCTTT.